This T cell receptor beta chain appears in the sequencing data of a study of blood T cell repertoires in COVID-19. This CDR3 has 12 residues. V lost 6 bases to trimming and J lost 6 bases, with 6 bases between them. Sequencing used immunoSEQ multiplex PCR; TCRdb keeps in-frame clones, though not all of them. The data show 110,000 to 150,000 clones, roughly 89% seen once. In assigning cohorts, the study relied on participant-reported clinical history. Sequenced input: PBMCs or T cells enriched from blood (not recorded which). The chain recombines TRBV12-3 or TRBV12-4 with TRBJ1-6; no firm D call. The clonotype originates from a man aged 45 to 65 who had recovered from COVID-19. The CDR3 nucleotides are TGTGCCAGCAGATCGGTTAATTCACCCCTCCACTTT. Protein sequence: CASRSVNSPLHF.